This paragraph reports one T cell receptor beta chain. This entry is derived from a study of blood T cell repertoires in COVID-19. Background on the study: Both acute and convalescent COVID-19 samples were obtained from the United States, Italy and Spain.

V lost 3 bases and J 2 bases, leaving 10 bases between the germline ends. The CDR3 contains 13 residues. Per the germline V gene, CDR1 is GTSNPN and CDR2 is SVGIG (reference sequence). In the authors' methods: Amplification of reference gene primers was used by the study to estimate nucleated cell counts. Data came from immunoSEQ multiplex PCR; TCRdb stores just in-frame clones and leaves some out. The DNA was the basis for D and trimming; V, J and clone size are from that table. The sample contains tens of thousands of clones, around three quarters of which appear only once. The sample consisted of peripheral blood. The chain employs TRBV30 and TRBJ2-5; D is perhaps TRBD1 (5 bases). This TCR was recovered from a woman aged 80 or older with active or convalescent COVID-19. The CDR3 sequence: CAWREQVQETQYF. The CDR3 DNA follows: TGTGCCTGGAGGGAACAGGTACAAGAGACCCAGTACTTC.